This T cell receptor (beta chain) is from a study of PD-L1 blockade in urothelial cancer. Study background: Blood was analyzed 3 weeks (second dose) and 6 weeks after treatment start.

Repertoires were generated with immunoSEQ multiplex PCR, while TCRdb's copy carries only in-frame clones and drops some. Of 25,000 to 30,000 clones in the sample, about 89% were seen once. Patients were diagnosed with urothelial carcinoma, either locally advanced or metastatic. Germline loops: CDR1 MNHEY, CDR2 SMNVEV (reference sequence). This CDR3 has 13 amino acids. V was trimmed by 3 bases and J by 7 bases, leaving 13 bases between them. The origin of this receptor is a man aged 50-60 years with urothelial cancer. This chain links TRBV27 with TRBJ2-7, with D perhaps TRBD1 (5 bases). This specimen consisted of PBMCs, obtained around atezolizumab (anti-PD-L1) treatment. The CDR3 DNA sequence: TGTGCCAGCAGTTTTACGGACACCCGAGAGCAGTACTTC. This encodes CASSFTDTREQYF.